The rows below give T cell receptor beta chains drawn from one sample of a study of blood T cell repertoires in COVID-19. TCRdb's table, derived via immunoSEQ multiplex PCR, lists solely in-frame clones and lacks some. The sample contains more than 85,000 clones, 70% to 90% of which appear only once. Sample: peripheral blood. These receptors all stem from a human donor with COVID-19, enrolled during active disease. The donor label of this sample is uncertain. The CDR3 runs from the conserved cysteine through the conserved F or W. A D gene is named only where the DNA matches it firmly. Some rows mark clone size as missing; the rest say once, few, many or name a class of expanded clone.

clone_size	v_call	d_call	j_call	cdr3_aa	cdr3_nt
NA	TRBV4-1	TRBD1	TRBJ2-1	CASSHFPVGTGTNEQFF	TGCGCCAGCAGCCATTTTCCGGTGGGGACAGGGACGAATGAGCAGTTCTTC
NA	TRBV6-4	NA	TRBJ1-5	CASRIPNIGQNQPQHF	TGTGCCAGCCGAATACCCAACATAGGACAGAATCAGCCCCAGCATTTT
NA	TRBV5-5	NA	TRBJ1-1	CASSHTGESTEAFF	TGTGCCAGCAGCCACACGGGGGAAAGCACTGAAGCTTTCTTT
NA	TRBV19	NA	TRBJ1-2	CASSKESSANYGYTF	TGTGCCAGTAGTAAAGAAAGTTCAGCTAACTATGGCTACACCTTC
NA	TRBV27	TRBD2	TRBJ2-1	CASSPIPGLAIVEQFF	TGTGCCAGCAGTCCGATCCCGGGACTAGCTATTGTTGAGCAGTTCTTC
once	TRBV27	NA	TRBJ2-1	CASRAWPITGYNEQFF	TGTGCCAGCCGGGCGTGGCCAATAACAGGTTACAATGAGCAGTTCTTC
NA	TRBV3-1/TRBV3-2	NA	TRBJ2-7	CASSQDRQGEQYF	TGTGCCAGCAGCCAAGATAGGCAGGGAGAGCAGTACTTC
NA	TRBV19	NA	TRBJ1-1	CASSFQGNTEAFF	TGTGCCAGTAGTTTTCAGGGTAACACTGAAGCTTTCTTT
NA	TRBV7-3	NA	TRBJ2-7	CASSHPGAPNEQYF	TGTGCCAGCAGCCACCCTGGGGCGCCGAACGAGCAGTACTTC
NA	TRBV9	TRBD2	TRBJ2-5	CASSVDPSGEETQYF	TGTGCCAGCAGCGTAGACCCCAGCGGGGAGGAGACCCAGTACTTC
NA	TRBV3-1/TRBV3-2	TRBD1	TRBJ1-2	CASSWTGDRGYTF	TGTGCCAGCAGCTGGACAGGGGATAGGGGCTACACCTTC
NA	TRBV19	NA	TRBJ1-6	CASSRPDSPLHF	TGTGCCAGTAGTCGCCCGGATTCACCCCTCCACTTT
NA	TRBV7-9	NA	TRBJ2-5	CASSLVAETQYF	TGTGCCAGCAGCTTAGTTGCGGAGACCCAGTACTTC
NA	TRBV10-3	TRBD1	TRBJ2-7	CAISEGQGAIGYEQYF	TGTGCCATCAGTGAGGGACAGGGGGCTATAGGCTACGAGCAGTACTTC
once	TRBV7-7	NA	TRBJ2-1	CASSLDASSYNEQFF	TGTGCCAGCAGCTTAGATGCTAGCTCCTACAATGAGCAGTTCTTC
NA	TRBV4-1	NA	TRBJ1-5	CASSQVGRAGQPQHF	TGCGCCAGCAGCCAGGTAGGGAGGGCTGGTCAGCCCCAGCATTTT
NA	TRBV6-6	NA	TRBJ1-6	CASSPRVTYNSPLHF	TGTGCCAGCAGTCCCCGGGTTACCTATAATTCACCCCTCCACTTT
NA	TRBV25-1	NA	TRBJ2-1	CASSDRNEQFF	TGTGCCAGCAGTGACAGGAATGAGCAGTTCTTC
NA	TRBV6-5	NA	TRBJ2-7	CASSYSNRVTHEQYF	TGTGCCAGCAGTTACTCGAACAGGGTTACCCACGAGCAGTACTTC
NA	TRBV7-3	NA	TRBJ1-1	CASSLSWDSEAFF	TGTGCCAGCAGCTTAAGCTGGGACTCTGAAGCTTTCTTT
NA	TRBV19	TRBD1	TRBJ2-7	CASSSTGGYEQYF	TGTGCCAGTAGTTCTACAGGGGGCTACGAGCAGTACTTC
NA	TRBV5-5	NA	TRBJ1-1	CASSSRGNTEAFF	TGTGCCAGCAGCTCCCGCGGGAACACTGAAGCTTTCTTT
NA	TRBV9	NA	TRBJ1-3	CASSDPGVGNTIYF	TGTGCCAGCAGCGATCCAGGGGTCGGAAACACCATATATTTT
NA	TRBV11-2	TRBD1	TRBJ1-3	CASSWPTGQGNTIYF	TGTGCCAGCAGCTGGCCGACAGGGCAGGGAAACACCATATATTTT
NA	TRBV5-1	NA	TRBJ1-1	CASSSARQGLNTEAFF	TGCGCCAGCAGCTCGGCCCGGCAGGGGCTTAACACTGAAGCTTTCTTT
NA	TRBV7-9	TRBD1	TRBJ1-2	CASSLDPQGVMGYGYTF	TGTGCCAGCAGCTTAGATCCTCAGGGGGTAATGGGCTATGGCTACACCTTC
NA	TRBV18	TRBD1	TRBJ2-5	CASSPDRDETQYF	TGTGCCAGCTCACCGGACAGGGATGAGACCCAGTACTTC
NA	TRBV7-2	TRBD1	TRBJ2-5	CASSLVAGDRGGETQYF	TGTGCCAGCAGCTTAGTGGCGGGGGACAGGGGTGGGGAGACCCAGTACTTC
NA	TRBV5-1	TRBD1	TRBJ2-7	CASSQRQGYEQYF	TGCGCCAGCAGCCAGAGACAGGGCTACGAGCAGTACTTC
NA	TRBV13	NA	TRBJ1-1	CAPSFGGPGGTEAFF	TGCGCCCCCAGCTTCGGGGGCCCGGGGGGGACTGAAGCTTTCTTT
few	TRBV25-1	TRBD1	TRBJ1-1	CASTPRTGEGTEAFF	TGTGCCAGCACTCCCAGGACAGGGGAGGGCACTGAAGCTTTCTTT
NA	TRBV11-2	NA	TRBJ2-5	CASSSGEGVQTQYF	TGTGCCAGCAGCTCCGGAGAGGGGGTACAGACCCAGTACTTC
NA	TRBV15	NA	TRBJ1-2	CATSRDPEDGYTF	TGTGCCACCAGCAGAGATCCAGAGGATGGCTACACCTTC
NA	TRBV5-4	NA	TRBJ2-7	CASRRPGDSEQYF	TGTGCCAGCAGAAGGCCGGGGGACTCCGAGCAGTACTTC
NA	TRBV19	TRBD1	TRBJ2-1	CASSIGQGPPNEQFF	TGTGCCAGTAGTATAGGACAGGGGCCCCCTAATGAGCAGTTCTTC
NA	TRBV28	NA	TRBJ1-2	CASRSTGTDQTNYGYTF	TGTGCCAGCAGAAGCACAGGGACCGATCAAACTAACTATGGCTACACCTTC
NA	TRBV5-5	NA	TRBJ1-1	CASSLSPAEAFF	TGTGCCAGCAGCTTGTCCCCCGCTGAAGCTTTCTTT
NA	TRBV5-5	TRBD1	TRBJ2-2	CASSLEGGQDTGELFF	TGTGCCAGCAGCCTAGAAGGGGGCCAGGACACCGGGGAGCTGTTTTTT
NA	TRBV15	NA	TRBJ1-5	CATSRVIGGSQPQHF	TGTGCCACCAGCAGAGTGATAGGAGGCAGTCAGCCCCAGCATTTT
NA	TRBV12-3/TRBV12-4	NA	TRBJ2-5	CASSPLREETQYF	TGTGCCAGCAGTCCCCTGAGGGAAGAGACCCAGTACTTC
NA	TRBV9	NA	TRBJ1-1	CASSVEQAHGRNTEAFF	TGTGCCAGCAGCGTAGAACAGGCCCACGGACGGAACACTGAAGCTTTCTTT
NA	TRBV5-3	NA	TRBJ1-2	CARTPGGSNYGYTF	TGTGCCAGAACCCCGGGAGGTTCTAACTATGGCTACACCTTC
NA	TRBV2	TRBD1	TRBJ1-1	CASSGPTGRDTEAFF	TGTGCCAGCAGCGGACCGACAGGGCGGGACACTGAAGCTTTCTTT
NA	TRBV5-4	NA	TRBJ1-6	CASSQVGRGNSPLHF	TGTGCCAGCAGCCAAGTGGGCCGTGGTAATTCACCCCTCCACTTT
NA	TRBV27	NA	TRBJ2-2	CASSFYGDTGELFF	TGTGCCAGCAGTTTCTACGGGGACACCGGGGAGCTGTTTTTT
NA	TRBV5-1	TRBD1	TRBJ1-2	CASRIGTGVFGGYTF	TGCGCCAGCAGAATCGGGACAGGGGTCTTTGGGGGCTACACCTTC
NA	TRBV10-1	TRBD1	TRBJ1-1	CASSKGGNTEAFF	TGCGCCAGCAGTAAAGGGGGCAACACTGAAGCTTTCTTT
NA	TRBV7-3	TRBD1	TRBJ1-1	CASSLNGRGMGSTEAFF	TGTGCCAGCAGCTTAAACGGCAGGGGGATGGGGAGCACTGAAGCTTTCTTT
NA	TRBV10-3	NA	TRBJ1-4	CAIKGANEKLFF	TGTGCCATCAAGGGGGCTAATGAAAAACTGTTTTTT
once	TRBV10-2	TRBD1	TRBJ1-2	CASSVRTGALMGYTF	TGCGCCAGCAGTGTCCGGACAGGGGCCCTTATGGGCTACACCTTC
NA	TRBV5-6	NA	TRBJ1-2	CASSLRESGYTF	TGTGCCAGCAGCTTGAGAGAATCAGGCTACACCTTC
NA	TRBV15	NA	TRBJ1-3	CATSRDQGTGNTIYF	TGTGCCACCAGCAGAGATCAGGGAACTGGAAACACCATATATTTT
NA	TRBV5-5	NA	TRBJ1-5	CASSFGAGNSNQPQHF	TGTGCCAGCAGCTTTGGGGCAGGGAATAGCAATCAGCCCCAGCATTTT
once	TRBV6-5	TRBD2	TRBJ2-7	CASSYSGGTYEQYF	TGTGCCAGCAGTTACTCGGGAGGGACCTACGAGCAGTACTTC
NA	TRBV19	NA	TRBJ1-2	CASSMGRDVGLRGYTF	TGTGCCAGTAGTATGGGGCGGGACGTGGGACTACGCGGCTACACCTTC